This T cell receptor beta chain was documented in a study of identifying expanded T cells in peripheral blood. The data were produced by immunoSEQ multiplex PCR, yet TCRdb's version contains in-frame clones alone and is incomplete. The sample consists of roughly 100,000 clones, 87% of them appearing once. The CDR3 length is 16 residues. V dropped 5 bases and J dropped 1 base, with 15 bases sitting between them. CDR1 is SGHTA, CDR2 FQGNSA, per germline. The sequence was collected from a person aged 18 to 69 in good health. V and J are TRBV7-2 and TRBJ1-3; maybe TRBD1 (5 bases). Sample: blood. The CDR3 reads CASSLAGFVSGNTIYF. For the CDR3, the DNA is TGTGCCAGCAGCCTCGCAGGGTTTGTTTCTGGAAACACCATATATTTT.